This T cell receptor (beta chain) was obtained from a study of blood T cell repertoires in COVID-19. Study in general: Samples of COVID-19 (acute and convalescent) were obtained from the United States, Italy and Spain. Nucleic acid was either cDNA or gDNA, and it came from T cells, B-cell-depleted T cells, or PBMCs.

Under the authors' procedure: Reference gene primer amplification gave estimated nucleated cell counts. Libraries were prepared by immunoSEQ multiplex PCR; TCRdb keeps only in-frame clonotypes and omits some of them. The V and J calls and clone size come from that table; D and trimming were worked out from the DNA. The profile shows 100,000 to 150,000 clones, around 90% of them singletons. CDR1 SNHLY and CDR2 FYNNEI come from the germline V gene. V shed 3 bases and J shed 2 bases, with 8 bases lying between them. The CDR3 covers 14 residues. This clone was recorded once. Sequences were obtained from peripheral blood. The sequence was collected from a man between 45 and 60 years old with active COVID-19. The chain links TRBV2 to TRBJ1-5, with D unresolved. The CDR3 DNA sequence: TGTGCCAGCAGTGAGACACCCGGCAATCAGCCCCAGCATTTT. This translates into CASSETPGNQPQHF.